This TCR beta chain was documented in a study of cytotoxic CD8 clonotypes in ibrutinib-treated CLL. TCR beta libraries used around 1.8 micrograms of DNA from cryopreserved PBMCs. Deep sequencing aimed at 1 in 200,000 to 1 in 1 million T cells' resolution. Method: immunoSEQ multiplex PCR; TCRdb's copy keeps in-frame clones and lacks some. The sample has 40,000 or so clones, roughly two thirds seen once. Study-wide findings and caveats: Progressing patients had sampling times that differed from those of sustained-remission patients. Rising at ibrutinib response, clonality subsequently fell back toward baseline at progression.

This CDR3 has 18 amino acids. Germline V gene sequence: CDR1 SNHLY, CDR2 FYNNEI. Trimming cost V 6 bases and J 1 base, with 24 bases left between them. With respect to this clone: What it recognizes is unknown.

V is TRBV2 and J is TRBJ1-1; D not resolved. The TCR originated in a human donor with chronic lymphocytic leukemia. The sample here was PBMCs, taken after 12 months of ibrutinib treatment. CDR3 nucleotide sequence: TGTGCCAGCAGGGACTCTGGTGTCTTTCGTAGAACGAACACTGAAGCTTTCTTT. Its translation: CASRDSGVFRRTNTEAFF.